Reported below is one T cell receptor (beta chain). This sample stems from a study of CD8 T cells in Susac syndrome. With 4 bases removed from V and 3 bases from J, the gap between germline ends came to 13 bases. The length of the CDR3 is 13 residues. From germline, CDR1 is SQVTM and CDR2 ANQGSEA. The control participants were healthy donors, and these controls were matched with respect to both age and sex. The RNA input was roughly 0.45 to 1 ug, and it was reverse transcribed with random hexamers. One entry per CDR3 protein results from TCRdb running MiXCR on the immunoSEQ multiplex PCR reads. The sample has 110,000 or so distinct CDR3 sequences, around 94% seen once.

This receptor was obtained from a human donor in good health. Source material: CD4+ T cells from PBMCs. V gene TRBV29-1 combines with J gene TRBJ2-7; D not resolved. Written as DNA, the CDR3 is TGCAGCGTTGCCGTGAACAGCGACTACGAGCAGTACTTC. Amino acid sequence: CSVAVNSDYEQYF.